This entry is about one T cell receptor (beta chain). This clonotype was found a few times. Its binding antigen is unknown. No qualities accompany the bases; no much larger clone lies one base away. The data were taken from a study of CD8 T cells in ankylosing spondylitis (dated by TCRdb to 2015 to 2018). About the study as a whole: To find TCR variants linked to disease, the study profiled T cell receptor beta repertoires in ankylosing spondylitis patients and healthy donors. Peripheral blood samples were taken, and synovial fluid was additionally collected from ankylosing spondylitis patients. The full study cohort was made up of roughly 25 ankylosing spondylitis patients and 108 healthy donors. Here is what the overall study found, with its caveats: Blood from ankylosing spondylitis patients appeared to be characterized by a TCR beta motif made up of several highly homologous amino acid variants. According to the report, matched synovial fluid samples from ankylosing spondylitis patients were significantly enriched for the disease-linked clones. A CD8+ phenotype was shown by the disease-linked clones, which were found at relatively low frequencies in peripheral blood. Some TCR beta motif variants had previously been reported in synovial fluid and blood of reactive arthritis patients, which suggested common disease-initiation mechanisms.

Sequencing instrument: Illumina HiSeq 2500. Quantitative 5'-RACE with molecular barcodes was the method used to prepare the TCR beta libraries. As for how the authors treated the data: Disease-linked TCR variants were identified with a new computational method built on a probabilistic model of VDJ rearrangement. TCRdb took the public reads, trimmed them with fastp at Q25, ran MiXCR for clone calling and kept in-frame beta chains. Each CDR3 protein gets just one entry, which takes the most common genes and DNA from the rows behind it. For this entry, the V and J calls and clone size follow TCRdb and not the study's own pipeline. Within this sample are about 360,000 distinct CDR3 sequences, with roughly 20% of them counted one time only. Around 13% of the sample goes to the ten largest clones. The CDR3 has 12 amino acids, counting the end cysteine and phenylalanine. CDR3 DNA only is kept here, 36 bases in frame from base 1. V and J are truncated by 3 bases and 10 bases respectively, leaving an intervening sequence of 10 bases. CDR1 MNHEY and CDR2 SMNVEV were looked up in the germline V gene (reference sequence).

Input material: blood, either unsorted or a sorted T cell fraction (not recorded which). The chain links TRBV27 with TRBJ2-1; TRBD2 might be the D gene, on 6 matching bases. The TCR sequence derives from a male donor with ankylosing spondylitis or in good health (not recorded which). The DNA sequence is as follows: TGTGCCAGCAGTTTTGGTAGCGGAGAGCAGTTCTTC. It specifies CASSFGSGEQFF.